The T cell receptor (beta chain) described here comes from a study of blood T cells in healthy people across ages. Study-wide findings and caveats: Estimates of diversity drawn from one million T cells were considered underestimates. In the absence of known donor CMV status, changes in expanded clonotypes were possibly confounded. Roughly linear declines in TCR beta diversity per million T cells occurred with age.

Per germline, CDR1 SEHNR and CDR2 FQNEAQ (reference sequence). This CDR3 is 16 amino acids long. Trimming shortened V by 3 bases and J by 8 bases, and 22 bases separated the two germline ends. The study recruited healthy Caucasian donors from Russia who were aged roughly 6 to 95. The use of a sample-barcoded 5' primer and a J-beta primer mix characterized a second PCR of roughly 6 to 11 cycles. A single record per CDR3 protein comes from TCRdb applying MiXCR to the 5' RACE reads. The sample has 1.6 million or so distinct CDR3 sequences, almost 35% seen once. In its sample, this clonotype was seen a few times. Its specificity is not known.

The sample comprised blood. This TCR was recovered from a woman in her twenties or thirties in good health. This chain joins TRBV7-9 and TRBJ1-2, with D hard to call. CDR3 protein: CASSFSHINGPLGYTF. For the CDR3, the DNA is TGTGCCAGCAGCTTTAGTCATATCAATGGGCCCTTGGGCTACACCTTC.